The rows below give T cell receptor beta chains drawn from one sample of a study of Ad26.COV2.S vaccination and SARS-CoV-2 variants. Measured with immunoSEQ multiplex PCR; TCRdb has only the in-frame clones, and not every one. The sample records 350,000 to 550,000 clones, approximately 92% being singletons. The sequencing used peripheral blood, collected in a trial of Ad26.COV2.S vaccine versus placebo. The receptors here all came from a person aged 18 to 59 who received the Ad26.COV2.S COVID-19 vaccine or a placebo. Both conserved end residues are trimmed from each CDR3.

cdr3_aa | j_call | v_call
ASSLGANTEAF | TRBJ1-1 | TRBV5-5
ASSPPTHTNYEQY | TRBJ2-7 | TRBV7-8
ATSKGQGPTGELF | TRBJ2-2 | TRBV15
ASSVGGGRLSGTDTQY | TRBJ2-3 | TRBV9
ASSLPPAYEQY | TRBJ2-7 | TRBV28
ASSLDAGIPYEQY | TRBJ2-7 | TRBV5-1
ASSEWALGGTQY | TRBJ2-5 | TRBV2
ASSQVTVTGELF | TRBJ2-2 | TRBV4-2
AWSVRSLRADTQY | TRBJ2-3 | TRBV30
ASASIGGRGTYGYT | TRBJ1-2 | TRBV27
ASSLATDYFLY | TRBJ2-4 | TRBV7-2
ASGLGAEAF | TRBJ1-1 | TRBV2
ASSFLSGREKLF | TRBJ1-4 | TRBV13
ASSRRRTASTDTQY | TRBJ2-3 | TRBV6-2/TRBV6-3
ASKRDRGAGAF | TRBJ1-1 | TRBV28
ASSPRGHSYGYT | TRBJ1-2 | TRBV11-3
ASGQMRTGELF | TRBJ2-2 | TRBV6-5
AWSLRQGFWGELF | TRBJ2-2 | TRBV30
ASSLGTSVNNEQF | TRBJ2-1 | TRBV11-3
ASSHEYYSEAF | TRBJ1-1 | TRBV4-3
ASSLSPGWQPQH | TRBJ1-5 | TRBV27
ASSIRDSDNQPQH | TRBJ1-5 | TRBV19
ASSQGGGYT | TRBJ1-2 | TRBV27
ASSSSGPGNTIY | TRBJ1-3 | TRBV2
ASSFLVPTTDTQY | TRBJ2-3 | TRBV5-1
ASSPNHGAGWSGEQY | TRBJ2-7 | TRBV18
ASSFWGEKLF | TRBJ1-4 | TRBV5-5
ASSRHRVGAQETQY | TRBJ2-5 | TRBV6-6
ASSPRQGLNQPQH | TRBJ1-5 | TRBV18
ASSQGQGSEAF | TRBJ1-1 | TRBV4-3
ASSPSPGTTEAF | TRBJ1-1 | TRBV3-1/TRBV3-2
ASGGWDRIFDTQY | TRBJ2-3 | TRBV19
ASRFRNQPQH | TRBJ1-5 | TRBV12-3/TRBV12-4
ASSKEGVRDRDPQGYT | TRBJ1-2 | TRBV21-1
SVAGNMNTEAF | TRBJ1-1 | TRBV29-1
ASSLQGSYNEQF | TRBJ2-1 | TRBV7-3
ASSIVQGSTEAF | TRBJ1-1 | TRBV19
ASRGQGNTGELF | TRBJ2-2 | TRBV2
ASSGQALHSNTGELF | TRBJ2-2 | TRBV28
ASSGWVRIGTEAF | TRBJ1-1 | TRBV2
ATRLHRGRKTSRGTDTQY | TRBJ2-3 | TRBV24-1
ASSSMVRAHNEQF | TRBJ2-1 | TRBV18
ASSSPVRGAPYSTDTQY | TRBJ2-3 | TRBV5-1
ASSLGQLPQH | TRBJ1-5 | TRBV7-9
AISTGTSYSPLH | TRBJ1-6 | TRBV10-3
ASTIRYNSPLH | TRBJ1-6 | TRBV12-3/TRBV12-4
ASSLEDRTKLYNEQF | TRBJ2-1 | TRBV11-2
ASSVLAGGTDTQY | TRBJ2-3 | TRBV18
ASSQGVGTGLLYGYT | TRBJ1-2 | TRBV3-1/TRBV3-2
ASSLAWRSTDTQY | TRBJ2-3 | TRBV5-5
ASSRDRAYNEQF | TRBJ2-1 | TRBV7-3
ASSQDKWGTSYNSPLH | TRBJ1-6 | TRBV14
ASSLTWGAGQPQH | TRBJ1-5 | TRBV5-6